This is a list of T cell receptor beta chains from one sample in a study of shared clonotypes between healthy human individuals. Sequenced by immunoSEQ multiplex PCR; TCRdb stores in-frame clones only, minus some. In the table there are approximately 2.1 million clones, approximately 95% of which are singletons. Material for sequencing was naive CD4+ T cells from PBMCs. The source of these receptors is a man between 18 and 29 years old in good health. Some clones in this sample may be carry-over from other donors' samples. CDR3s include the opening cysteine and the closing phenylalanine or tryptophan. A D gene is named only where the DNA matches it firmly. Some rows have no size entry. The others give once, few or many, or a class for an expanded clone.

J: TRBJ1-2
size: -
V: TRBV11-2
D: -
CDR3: CASSLAFRGNYGYTF
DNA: TGTGCCAGCAGCTTAGCGTTCCGGGGGAACTATGGCTACACCTTC

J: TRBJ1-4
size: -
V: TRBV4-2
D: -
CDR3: CASSQDRGRANEKLFF
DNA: TGTGCCAGCAGCCAAGATAGGGGAAGGGCTAATGAAAAACTGTTTTTT

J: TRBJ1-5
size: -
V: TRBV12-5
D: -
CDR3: CASGLFERPQHF
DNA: TGTGCTAGTGGTTTGTTTGAAAGGCCCCAGCATTTT

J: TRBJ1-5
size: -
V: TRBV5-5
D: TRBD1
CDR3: CASSSEGQVNQPQHF
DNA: TGTGCCAGCAGCTCGGAGGGACAGGTCAATCAGCCCCAGCATTTT

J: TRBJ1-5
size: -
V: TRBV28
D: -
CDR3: CASCPEGDGNNQPQHF
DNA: TGTGCCAGCTGCCCGGAGGGGGACGGAAACAATCAGCCCCAGCATTTT

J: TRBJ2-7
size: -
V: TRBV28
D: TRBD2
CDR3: CASSYIAGVTLYEQYF
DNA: TGTGCCAGCAGCTATATAGCGGGAGTTACCCTCTACGAGCAGTACTTC

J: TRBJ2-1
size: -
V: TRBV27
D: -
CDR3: CASSTTIRALYNEQFF
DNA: TGTGCCAGCAGTACAACGATCCGTGCTTTATACAATGAGCAGTTCTTC

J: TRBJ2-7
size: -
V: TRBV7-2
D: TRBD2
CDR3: CASSLGTGTSGRYEQYF
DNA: TGTGCCAGCAGCTTGGGAACCGGGACTAGCGGGAGATACGAGCAGTACTTC

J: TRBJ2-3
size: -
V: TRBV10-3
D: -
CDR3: CAISESAGTDTQYF
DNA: TGTGCCATCAGTGAGTCGGCGGGCACAGATACGCAGTATTTT

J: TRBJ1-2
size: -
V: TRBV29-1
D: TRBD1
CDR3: CSVGQGRGYTF
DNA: TGCAGCGTCGGACAGGGGAGAGGCTACACCTTC

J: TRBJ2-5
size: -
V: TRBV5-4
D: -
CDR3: CASSLVRQETQYF
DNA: TGTGCCAGCAGCTTGGTTCGCCAAGAGACCCAGTACTTC

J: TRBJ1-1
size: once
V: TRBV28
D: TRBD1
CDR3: CASGTGGKIGEAFF
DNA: TGTGCCAGCGGGACAGGGGGTAAGATAGGTGAAGCTTTCTTT

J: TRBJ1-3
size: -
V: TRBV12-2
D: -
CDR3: CASRLVWWGRNTIYF
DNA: TGTGCAAGTCGCTTAGTTTGGTGGGGAAGAAACACCATATATTTT

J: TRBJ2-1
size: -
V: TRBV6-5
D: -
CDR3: CASSYQASFYEQFF
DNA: TGTGCCAGCAGTTACCAGGCGTCTTTCTATGAGCAGTTCTTC

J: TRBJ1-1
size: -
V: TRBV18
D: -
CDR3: CASSPKDTEAFF
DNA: TGTGCCAGCTCACCGAAGGACACTGAAGCTTTCTTT

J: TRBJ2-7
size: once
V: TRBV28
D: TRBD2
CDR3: CASSSPSLAGYEQYF
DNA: TGTGCCAGCAGCTCCCCTAGCCTAGCGGGATACGAGCAGTACTTC

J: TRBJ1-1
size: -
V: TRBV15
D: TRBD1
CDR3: CATGDRGMNTEAFF
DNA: TGTGCCACAGGGGACAGGGGAATGAACACTGAAGCTTTCTTT

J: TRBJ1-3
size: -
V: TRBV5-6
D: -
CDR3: CASSLGTGNTIYF
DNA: TGTGCCAGCAGCTTGGGGACGGGAAACACCATATATTTT

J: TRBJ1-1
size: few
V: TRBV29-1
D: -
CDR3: CSVGTVLGSTEAFF
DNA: TGCAGCGTTGGGACAGTCCTGGGAAGCACTGAAGCTTTCTTT

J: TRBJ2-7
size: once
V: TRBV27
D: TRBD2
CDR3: CASSPPLAGRTYEQYF
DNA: TGTGCCAGCAGTCCCCCGCTAGCGGGGAGGACCTACGAGCAGTACTTC

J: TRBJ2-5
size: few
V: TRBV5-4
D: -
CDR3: CASSLAIGQETQYF
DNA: TGTGCCAGCAGCTTGGCCATAGGCCAAGAGACCCAGTACTTC

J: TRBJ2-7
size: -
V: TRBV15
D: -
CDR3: CATSRDRGLYEQYF
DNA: TGTGCCACCAGCAGAGATCGGGGACTCTACGAGCAGTACTTC

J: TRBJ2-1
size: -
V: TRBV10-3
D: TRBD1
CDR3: CAISESEGQRDNEQFF
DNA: TGTGCCATCAGTGAGTCTGAGGGACAGCGAGACAATGAGCAGTTCTTC

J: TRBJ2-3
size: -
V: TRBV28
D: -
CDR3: CASRRNPSTDTQYF
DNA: TGTGCCAGCAGGCGAAACCCTAGCACAGATACGCAGTATTTT

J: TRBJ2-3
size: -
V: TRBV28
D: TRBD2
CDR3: CASSLALAGVADTQYF
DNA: TGTGCCAGCAGTCTAGCCCTAGCGGGAGTGGCAGATACGCAGTATTTT

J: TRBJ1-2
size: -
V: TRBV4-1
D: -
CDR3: CASSQLTGLYGYTF
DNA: TGCGCCAGCAGCCAACTAACAGGGCTTTATGGCTACACCTTC

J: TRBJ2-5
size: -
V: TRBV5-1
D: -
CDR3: CATRGGGPGETQYF
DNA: TGCGCCACCAGGGGGGGAGGGCCTGGAGAGACCCAGTACTTC

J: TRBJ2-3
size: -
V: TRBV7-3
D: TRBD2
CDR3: CASSPRTSGPYGTQYF
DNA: TGTGCCAGCAGCCCAAGGACTAGCGGTCCCTACGGTACGCAGTATTTT

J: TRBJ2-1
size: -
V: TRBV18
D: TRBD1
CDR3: CASSLTRQGGGNEQFF
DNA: TGTGCCAGCTCACTAACAAGACAGGGGGGAGGCAATGAGCAGTTCTTC

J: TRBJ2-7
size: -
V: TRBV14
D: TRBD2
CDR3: CASSPGLAGVREQYF
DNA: TGTGCCAGCAGCCCGGGACTAGCGGGAGTCCGGGAGCAGTACTTC

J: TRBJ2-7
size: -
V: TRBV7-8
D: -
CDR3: CASSLSPGPYEQYF
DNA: TGTGCCAGCAGCTTAAGTCCAGGGCCCTACGAGCAGTACTTC

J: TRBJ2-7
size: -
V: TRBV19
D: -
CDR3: CASSASRAAPYEQYF
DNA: TGTGCCAGTAGCGCTTCACGGGCAGCGCCCTACGAGCAGTACTTC